This T cell receptor beta chain was recorded in a study of lymphopenia after photon versus proton radiotherapy. Broader study findings: Oligoclonal CD8+ Temra expansion after nadir drove photon patients' diversity drop. A bigger post-nadir fall in TCR diversity correlated inversely with survival time in deceased patients. Under photons, naive T cells and diversity fell while effector/memory populations rose.

Remarks on this clone: The antigen remains unidentified.

Using immunoSEQ multiplex PCR, the repertoire was profiled, and TCRdb retains in-frame clones only, with some absent. The sample yields tens of thousands of clones, about nine tenths seen once. This CDR3 region has 14 residues. Trimming took off 4 bases at V and 4 bases at J, with 13 bases between the two ends. Germline-derived CDR1 and CDR2 are SEHNR and FQNEAQ (reference sequence). The specimen was peripheral blood, collected from a patient treated with photon-based radiotherapy. This clonotype originated in a woman aged 50 to 60 with cholangiocarcinoma. The chain recombines TRBV7-9 with TRBJ1-1; a weak D match, TRBD1 (5 bases). The CDR3 nucleotides read TGTGCCAGCAGCTGGGCGGGGGAGGGCACTGAAGCTTTCTTT. Translating it yields CASSWAGEGTEAFF.